The 24 T cell receptor beta chains given below trace back to one sample, sequenced in a study of blood T cell repertoires in COVID-19. TCRdb's copy holds only in-frame clones and misses some; the assay was immunoSEQ multiplex PCR. This table has roughly 160,000 clones, roughly 90% appearing once. What was sequenced was peripheral blood. These receptors were obtained from a middle-aged man with acute or convalescent COVID-19.

The rearrangement uses TRBV11-2 and TRBJ2-3; the D is unclear. The germline V and J ends were trimmed by 2 bases and 6 bases, with 6 bases remaining between them. CDR3 size: 12 residues. CDR1 is SGHAT and CDR2 is FQNNGV in the germline V gene. This chain's CDR3 is CASSLSSDTQYF. In nucleotides, the CDR3 is TGTGCCAGCAGCTTATCGTCGGATACGCAGTATTTT.

The CDR3 is CASSPLSTGSEFQETQYF. DNA of the CDR3: TGTGCCAGTAGTCCTCTAAGTACCGGTAGCGAGTTCCAAGAGACCCAGTACTTC. The chain has TRBV19 and TRBJ2-5; perhaps TRBD2 as D (5 bases). The V end lost 5 bases, the J end lost 1 base, and 23 bases lay between the germline ends. The CDR3 is 18 amino acids. CDR1 LNHDA and CDR2 SQIVND come from the germline V gene (reference sequence).

The V call is TRBV10-3, the J call TRBJ1-5; D is perhaps TRBD1 (6 bases). V lost 11 bases and J lost 2, with 16 bases in between. The germline gives CDR1 ENHRY, CDR2 SYGVKD. This CDR3 has 14 amino acids. The CDR3 nucleotides read TGTGCCTCCCGGGACAATGAGGGCAATCAGCCCCAGCATTTT. This sequence encodes CASRDNEGNQPQHF.

The V gene is TRBV9, the J gene TRBJ1-2, with a tentative D call TRBD1 (6 bases). The CDR3 spans 16 residues. Germline V lookup: CDR1 SGDLS, CDR2 YYNGEE. V was pared by 3 bases and J by 4 bases, with 19 bases between. The CDR3 sequence is CASSAQLPGTSYGYTF. The DNA for the CDR3 is TGTGCCAGCAGCGCCCAGCTCCCGGGGACAAGCTATGGCTACACCTTC.

This rearrangement joins TRBV4-1 to TRBJ2-1, with 8 bases that match TRBD2. The CDR3 runs to 14 residues. V dropped 2 bases and J dropped 6; count of bases not matched to a gene: 3. Germline-derived CDR1 and CDR2 are MGHRA and YSYEKL. CDR3 in amino acids: CASSQRGTSNEQFF. The CDR3 DNA reads TGCGCCAGCAGCCAACGCGGGACTAGCAATGAGCAGTTCTTC.

The chain joins TRBV7-8 to TRBJ1-4; D is perhaps TRBD1 (6 bases). This CDR3 is built from 15 residues. Germline V gene data show CDR1 as SGHVS and CDR2 as FQNEAQ. V lost 5 bases and J 0 bases, leaving 10 bases between the germline ends. CDR3 region: CASSPDSATNEKLFF. In nucleotides, the CDR3 is TGTGCCAGCAGCCCGGACAGTGCAACTAATGAAAAACTGTTTTTT.

The chain is built from TRBV2 and TRBJ2-3; 11 bases align to TRBD2. This CDR3 contains 15 residues. V lost 7 bases and J lost 4; bases outside the gene matches: 7. Germline values: CDR1 SNHLY, CDR2 FYNNEI. The CDR3 is CASTTSGRGSDTQYF. The CDR3 DNA sequence: TGTGCCAGCACCACTAGCGGGAGAGGGTCAGATACGCAGTATTTT. Full variable domain (outside the CDR3, taken from reference TRBV2 and TRBJ2-3): EPEVTQTPSHQVTQMGQEVILRCVPISNHLYFYWYRQILGQKVEFLVSFYNNEISEKSEIFDDQFSVERPDGSNFTLKIRSTKLEDSAMYFCASTTSGRGSDTQYFGPGTRLTVL.

The chain links TRBV24-1 to TRBJ2-5; the match to TRBD1 covers 7 bases. Germline CDR1 reads KGHDR; CDR2 reads SFDVKD. The CDR3 loop spans 15 amino acids. Unmatched junction bases numbered 4, after V lost 2 bases and J lost 2 bases. In nucleotides, the CDR3 is TGTGCCACCAGTGATTCCTTCAGGGGGCAAGAGACCCAGTACTTC. This codes for CATSDSFRGQETQYF.

This sequence joins TRBV30 and TRBJ2-1; 7 bases fit TRBD2. Trimming took 0 bases from V and 8 from J; bases not matched to a gene: 1. Germline values: CDR1 GTSNPN, CDR2 SVGIG (reference sequence). The CDR3 runs 12 residues. The CDR3 reads CAWSVREDEQFF. DNA for the CDR3: TGTGCCTGGAGTGTACGGGAGGATGAGCAGTTCTTC. Drawing the rest from reference TRBV30 and TRBJ2-1, the complete variable domain is SQTIHQWPATLVQPVGSPLSLECTVEGTSNPNLYWYRQAAGRGLQLLFYSVGIGQISSEVPQNLSASRPQDRQFILSSKKLLLSDSGFYLCAWSVREDEQFFGPGTRLTVL.

V gene TRBV27 combines with J gene TRBJ1-6; unclear D gene. There are 14 residues in the CDR3. Germline V gene data show CDR1 as MNHEY and CDR2 as SMNVEV (reference sequence). V was cut by 4 bases and J by 12 bases, with 16 bases left in between. CDR3 in amino acids: CASSWRVLVGPLHF. CDR3 coding DNA: TGTGCCAGCAGTTGGAGGGTCCTTGTAGGACCCCTCCACTTT.

The V and J genes are TRBV5-1 and TRBJ1-5, with 9 bases lining up with TRBD1. CDR1 and CDR2 (germline): SGHRS, YFSETQ. The junction had 7 bases not matched to a gene; V was cut back by 0 bases and J by 6 bases. This CDR3 is 16 amino acids long. CDR3 coding DNA: TGCGCCAGCAGCTTGGGCGGGACAGGGTCAGGTCAGCCCCAGCATTTT. Amino acid sequence: CASSLGGTGSGQPQHF. The full variable domain, its missing parts supplied by reference TRBV5-1 and TRBJ1-5, is KAGVTQTPRYLIKTRGQQVTLSCSPISGHRSVSWYQQTPGQGLQFLFEYFSETQRNKGNFPGRFSGRQFSNSRSEMNVSTLELGDSALYLCASSLGGTGSGQPQHFGDGTRLSIL.

CDR3 bases: TGTGCCAGTAGTACCGGACAGGGGGAGACCCAGTACTTC. It codes for CASSTGQGETQYF. The chain couples TRBV19 to TRBJ2-5, with TRBD1 identical over 9 bases. V shed 4 bases, J shed 5 bases, and the junction held 2 bases outside the gene matches. The CDR3 loop spans 13 amino acids. CDR1 and CDR2 from the germline V gene are LNHDA and SQIVND (reference sequence).

J is TRBJ1-2 and V is TRBV19; D is possibly TRBD1 (6 bases). The CDR3 is 14 residues long. Germline assignment: CDR1 LNHDA and CDR2 SQIVND (reference sequence). V lost 7 bases and J lost 2, with 14 bases in between. CDR3 sequence: CASTSTGANYGYTF. The DNA of the CDR3 is TGTGCCAGTACCTCGACAGGAGCAAACTATGGCTACACCTTC.

The gene calls are TRBV28 and TRBJ2-1; TRBD2 matches 10 bases. This CDR3 is built from 15 residues. Looked up from germline, CDR1 is MDHEN and CDR2 is SYDVKM. The junction had 5 bases not matched to a gene; V was cut back by 4 bases and J by 5 bases. CDR3 coding DNA: TGTGCCAGCAGTTCCGGGACTAGCGTCCACAATGAGCAGTTCTTC. Translation gives CASSSGTSVHNEQFF. The full variable domain, its missing parts supplied by reference TRBV28 and TRBJ2-1, is DVKVTQSSRYLVKRTGEKVFLECVQDMDHENMFWYRQDPGLGLRLIYFSYDVKMKEKGDIPEGYSVSREKKERFSLILESASTNQTSMYLCASSSGTSVHNEQFFGPGTRLTVL.

The V call is TRBV23-1, the J call TRBJ1-5; 11 nucleotides agree with TRBD1. TRBV23-1 is labeled an ORF, and its function is uncertain. CDR3 length: 18 residues. J was trimmed by 2 bases and V by 2 bases; bases with no gene match: 8. The CDR3 reads CASSQLGQGAGGNQPQHF. The CDR3, as DNA: TGCGCCAGCAGTCAACTAGGACAGGGGGCGGGTGGCAATCAGCCCCAGCATTTT.

This chain links TRBV10-3 with TRBJ2-1; tentatively, D is TRBD2 (5 bases). Trimming shortened V by 3 bases and J by 5 bases, and 17 bases separated the two germline ends. The CDR3 totals 16 residues. Germline CDR1 is ENHRY and CDR2 is SYGVKD. CDR3 protein: CAISELPRGGNNEQFF. CDR3 nucleotide sequence: TGTGCCATCAGTGAACTCCCTCGCGGAGGAAACAATGAGCAGTTCTTC.

This clone was picked up one time. The rearrangement links TRBV21-1 to TRBJ1-6; the D segment call TRBD1 is taken from the table without a DNA check. TRBV21-1 is termed a pseudogene. The CDR3 has 17 residues. CDR3 sequence: CASRGDRPGGCNSPLHF. The CDR3 nucleotides read TGTGCCAGCCGCGGGGACAGGCCCGGGGGTTGTAATTCACCCCTCCACTTT.

This sequence joins TRBV5-1 and TRBJ1-1; TRBD1 matches 7 bases. The CDR3 is 16 residues long. The junction had 7 bases not matched to a gene; V was cut back by 0 bases and J by 2 bases. Per germline, CDR1 SGHRS and CDR2 YFSETQ. CDR3 loop: CASSLASTGHNTEAFF. The CDR3 nucleotides read TGCGCCAGCAGCTTGGCCTCGACAGGGCACAACACTGAAGCTTTCTTT.

This clone appeared once. The J gene is TRBJ2-6, the V gene TRBV11-2; 8 bases match TRBD1. Per germline, CDR1 SGHAT and CDR2 FQNNGV. The CDR3 contains 16 residues. The V segment lost 5 bases and the J segment 4 bases; nucleotides outside the gene matches: 7. CDR3 bases: TGTGCCAGCAGCGCCTTGACAGGGGCCGGGGCCAACGTCCTGACTTTC. Its translation: CASSALTGAGANVLTF.

The chain recombines TRBV7-2 with TRBJ2-7; D may be TRBD2 (7 bases). Trimming took off 5 bases at V and 3 bases at J, with 14 bases between the two ends. CDR1 and CDR2 from the germline V gene are SGHTA and FQGNSA. The CDR3 length is 14 residues. For the CDR3, the DNA is TGTGCCAGCAGCCCCGAGGGGGGGCTCTACGAGCAGTACGTC. It yields the protein CASSPEGGLYEQYV.

The gene calls are TRBV6-4 and TRBJ2-3; 10 bases map to TRBD1. J gave up 4 bases and V 4 bases, and 5 bases lay outside the gene matches. Germline CDR1 is MRHNA and CDR2 is SNTAGT. There are 15 residues in the CDR3. CDR3: CASSVGTGVADTQYF. The CDR3 DNA is TGTGCCAGCAGTGTCGGGACAGGGGTGGCAGATACGCAGTATTTT.

The J gene is TRBJ1-5, the V gene TRBV24-1, with 7 bases lining up with TRBD1. The CDR3 contains 16 residues. The V gene end was trimmed by 4 bases and the J gene end by 4 bases; junction bases not matched to a gene: 9. Per germline, CDR1 KGHDR and CDR2 SFDVKD. The CDR3 loop reads CATSEHNRGPNQPQHF. The CDR3 nucleotides read TGTGCCACCAGTGAGCATAACAGGGGCCCTAATCAGCCCCAGCATTTT.

The chain employs TRBV3-1 (or the pseudogene TRBV3-2) and TRBJ2-3; TRBD2 matches at 8 bases. The CDR3 contains 18 residues. CDR1 is LGHDT and CDR2 is YNNKEL in the germline V gene (reference sequence). V was pared by 0 bases and J by 5 bases, with 13 bases of the junction left unmatched. The DNA of the CDR3 is TGTGCCAGCAGCCAAGAAAGGGGACGGCGGGGGGCCGTAGATACGCAGTATTTT. It is translated as CASSQERGRRGAVDTQYF.

The chain recombines TRBV15 with TRBJ2-7; D is perhaps TRBD1 (7 bases). Trimming cost V 5 bases and J 5 bases, with 22 bases left between them. Germline V gene sequence: CDR1 LNHNV, CDR2 YYDKDF (reference sequence). CDR3 length: 16 residues. The CDR3 reads CATSGRPFRGLDEQYF. The CDR3 coding sequence is TGTGCCACCAGCGGGAGGCCATTTAGGGGGCTGGACGAGCAGTACTTC.